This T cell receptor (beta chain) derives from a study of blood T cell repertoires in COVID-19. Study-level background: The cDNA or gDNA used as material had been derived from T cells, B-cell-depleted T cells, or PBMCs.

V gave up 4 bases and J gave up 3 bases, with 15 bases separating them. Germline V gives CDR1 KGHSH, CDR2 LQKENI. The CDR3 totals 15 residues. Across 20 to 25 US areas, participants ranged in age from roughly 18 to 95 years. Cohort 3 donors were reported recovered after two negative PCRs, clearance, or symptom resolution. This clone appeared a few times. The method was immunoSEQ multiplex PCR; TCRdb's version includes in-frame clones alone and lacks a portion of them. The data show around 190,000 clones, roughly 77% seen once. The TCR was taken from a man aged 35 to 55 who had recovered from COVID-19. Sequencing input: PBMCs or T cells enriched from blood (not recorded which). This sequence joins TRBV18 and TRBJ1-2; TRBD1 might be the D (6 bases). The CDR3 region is CASSRTGLRDYGYTF. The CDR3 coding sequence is TGTGCCAGCTCACGTACAGGGCTAAGGGACTATGGCTACACCTTC. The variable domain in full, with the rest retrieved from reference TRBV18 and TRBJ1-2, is NAGVMQNPRHLVRRRGQEARLRCSPMKGHSHVYWYRQLPEEGLKFMVYLQKENIIDESGMPKERFSAEFPKEGPSILRIQQVVRGDSAAYFCASSRTGLRDYGYTFGSGTRLTVV.